The present T cell receptor (beta chain) was sequenced within a study of cytomegalovirus exposure and HLA in healthy donors. On the study more broadly: The study's early data release held roughly 90 million unique TCRs from HLA-typed donors. Whole-study findings and limits: Roughly uniform sequencing depth across donors was assumed, possibly incorrectly. Information on immune exposure was restricted to one variable (CMV serostatus).

As for this clone: Antigen: not known.

The CDR3 is 15 residues long. J lost 2 bases, V lost 4 bases, and 7 bases had no gene match. Germline CDR1 and CDR2: SGDLS and YYNGEE. PCR involved 60 Vbeta and 13 Jbeta primers. In the source study's methods: Unique TCR beta chains totaled approximately 83 million in a later count, with some 10 million of them shared. The protocol was immunoSEQ multiplex PCR, while the TCRdb copy is restricted to in-frame clones and leaves out a portion. From that table come the V and J calls and clone size; the DNA was used to work out D and trimming. The repertoire includes 110,000 to 150,000 clones, 80% to 90% of them detected once, and roughly 4% sits in the top ten.

Sequencing was done on a sample of PBMCs. The clonotype was recovered from a woman aged 35 to 49 in good health and CMV-seropositive. This chain uses TRBV9 with TRBJ1-2, with 8 bases matching TRBD1. The CDR3 region has the DNA TGTGCCAGCAGCATCGCCGGGACAGGCAACTATGGCTACACCTTC. This encodes CASSIAGTGNYGYTF.